This TCR beta chain was documented in a study of control samples from healthy donors and cancer patients. Using immunoSEQ multiplex PCR, the repertoire was profiled, and TCRdb retains in-frame clones only, with some absent. The data show 120,000 or so clones, more than 70% seen once. This clone was seen only a few times. Germline CDR1 LNHDA, CDR2 SQIVND (reference sequence). V dropped 4 bases and J dropped 0 bases, with 22 bases sitting between them. CDR3 length equals 19 residues. The receptor was isolated from a man between 60 and 70 years old in good health. The specimen was blood. The chain carries TRBV19 and TRBJ1-3, with a weak D call TRBD1 (5 bases). CDR3 sequence: CASSNGFFRQPSSGNTIYF. In DNA, the CDR3 is TGTGCCAGTAGTAATGGGTTCTTCCGACAGCCCAGCTCTGGAAACACCATATATTTT.